This T cell receptor beta chain was sequenced in a study of OX40 agonist ivuxolimab in advanced cancers. Overall study context: The mean age was approximately 56 years, ranging from about 23 to 79, with over 70% of participants male.

CDR1 is SGHRS, CDR2 YFSETQ, per germline. The CDR3 spans 17 residues. Trimming took 0 bases from V and 3 from J; bases not matched to a gene: 9. Study conclusions and caveats: Researchers report that CD8+ T cells had, on average, more expanded clones than CD4+. At 0.1 to 3.0 mg/kg, CD4+ and CD8+ blood T cells expanded clonally by week 6.

The protocol was immunoSEQ multiplex PCR, while the TCRdb copy is restricted to in-frame clones and leaves out a portion. The top ten hold approximately 0.25% of the sample, which has 65,000 to 80,000 clones, more than 75% seen once. This clone was counted a few times. The antigen remains undetermined. Sequenced here: CD4+ or CD8+ T cells sorted from blood, sampled in a trial of the OX40 agonist ivuxolimab. The rearrangement links TRBV5-1 to TRBJ1-3; 7 bases line up with TRBD1. This sequence originates from an adult with an advanced solid tumor such as melanoma, head and neck, liver or kidney cancer. Here the CDR3 DNA reads TGCGCCAGCAGCTTGGCCCAAACAGGGGCTAGTGGAAACACCATATATTTT. Protein sequence: CASSLAQTGASGNTIYF.